This section outlines one T cell receptor beta chain sequence together with its context. Its cognate antigen is unknown. The data stem from a study of shared clonotypes between healthy human individuals. Study-level results: Memory subsets generally showed smaller estimated richness than naive subsets did.

This CDR3 contains 16 residues. V lost 5 bases, J lost 7 bases, and 13 bases stayed unmatched. Germline-derived CDR1 and CDR2 are ENHRY and SYGVKD. The authors divided CD4+ cells into CD45RA+ naive and CD45RA-negative memory subsets. Execution of the assay was at deep level. This table comes from immunoSEQ multiplex PCR, and its TCRdb copy is limited to in-frame clones, with some not included. There are more than 2,000,000 clones in the sample; roughly nine tenths occur only once, and 0.13% to 0.15% lies in the top ten. This sequence originates from a man in his late teens or twenties in good health. The material sequenced was naive CD4+ T cells sorted from blood. Described subset: CD45RA+ positively selected. The chain combines TRBV10-3 with TRBJ2-7, with 11 positions matching TRBD2. The CDR3 spells CAISTRLAGSSEEQYF. The CDR3 bases are TGTGCCATCAGTACCCGACTAGCGGGGTCATCGGAGGAGCAGTACTTC.